These T cell receptor beta chains were read from a single sample in a study of T cells in localized non-small cell lung cancer. Some clones are missing from TCRdb's copy, which holds only in-frame ones; the method was immunoSEQ multiplex PCR. The sample yields 52,000 or so clones, over 80% seen once. The sequences come from peripheral blood mononuclear cells, collected before any cancer treatment. The source of these receptors is a man aged 35 to 69 with stage III lung adenocarcinoma. Each CDR3 is given with its conserved first and last residue. A D gene is named only where the DNA matches it firmly. Rows may omit the clone size; those that give it use once, few, many or a size class.

d_gene | j_gene | v_gene | abundance | CDR3aa | CDR3nt
TRBD1 | TRBJ2-7 | TRBV29-1 | - | CSVEDPGTGVDHEQYF | TGCAGCGTTGAAGATCCGGGGACAGGGGTCGATCACGAGCAGTACTTC
- | TRBJ2-5 | TRBV5-6 | - | CASSLAVARETQYF | TGTGCCAGCAGCTTGGCGGTAGCGAGGGAGACCCAGTACTTC
- | TRBJ1-4 | TRBV27 | - | CASSLGREKLFF | TGTGCCAGCAGTTTAGGACGGGAAAAACTGTTTTTT
TRBD1 | TRBJ1-1 | TRBV11-3 | - | CASSNRGGLNTEAFF | TGTGCCAGCAGCAACCGAGGGGGCTTGAACACTGAAGCTTTCTTT
- | TRBJ2-7 | TRBV5-1 | - | CASSFGNEQYF | TGCGCCAGCAGCTTCGGGAACGAGCAGTACTTC
TRBD1 | TRBJ2-7 | TRBV19 | - | CASSIGSGGEGYEQYF | TGTGCCAGTAGTATAGGGTCAGGGGGCGAAGGCTACGAGCAGTACTTC
- | TRBJ1-1 | TRBV7-9 | once | CASSTPPGAGVNTEAFF | TGTGCCAGCAGCACCCCCCCAGGGGCGGGGGTAAACACTGAAGCTTTCTTT
- | TRBJ1-4 | TRBV7-9 | - | CASSLVQGEKLFF | TGTGCCAGCAGCTTAGTCCAGGGAGAAAAACTGTTTTTT
TRBD2 | TRBJ2-1 | TRBV2 | - | CASAPGGEGEQFF | TGTGCCAGCGCGCCCGGGGGGGAGGGTGAGCAGTTCTTC
- | TRBJ2-5 | TRBV5-1 | - | CASSSEPRETQYF | TGCGCCAGCAGCTCCGAGCCCAGGGAGACCCAGTACTTC
- | TRBJ2-3 | TRBV4-3 | - | CASSQEGWGSQYF | TGCGCCAGCAGCCAAGAAGGCTGGGGATCGCAGTATTTT
- | TRBJ1-1 | TRBV7-6 | once | CASSLDLELRTEAFF | TGTGCCAGCAGCTTAGATCTGGAACTTCGCACTGAAGCTTTCTTT
- | TRBJ1-5 | TRBV15 | - | CATSSDVAHSNQPQHF | TGTGCCACCAGCAGTGACGTGGCCCACTCAAATCAGCCCCAGCATTTT
- | TRBJ1-4 | TRBV7-3 | - | CASSRGRSTCNGGATNEKLFF | TGTGCCAGCAGCCGAGGTAGGTCAACGTGTAATGGGGGTGCAACTAATGAAAAACTGTTTTTT
- | TRBJ2-5 | TRBV6-5 | - | CASSPRQGQETQYF | TGTGCCAGCAGCCCGCGGCAGGGGCAAGAGACCCAGTACTTC
- | TRBJ1-2 | TRBV4-2 | - | CASSQGRNYGYTF | TGTGCCAGCAGCCAAGGCAGAAACTATGGCTACACCTTC
- | TRBJ2-6 | TRBV5-1 | - | CASSLISPAGANVLTF | TGCGCCAGCAGCTTGATTAGCCCGGCTGGGGCCAACGTCCTGACTTTC
TRBD1 | TRBJ2-5 | TRBV7-2 | - | CASSLGQGYRKAQYF | TGTGCCAGCAGCTTAGGACAGGGGTACCGTAAGGCCCAGTACTTC
- | TRBJ2-2 | TRBV7-9 | - | CASKSGELFF | TGTGCCAGCAAATCCGGGGAGCTGTTTTTT
- | TRBJ1-6 | TRBV14 | - | CASSPRTDSPLHF | TGTGCCAGCAGCCCGAGGACCGATTCACCCCTCCACTTT
- | TRBJ2-4 | TRBV15 | - | CATSRDIGVAKNIQYF | TGTGCCACCAGCAGAGATATTGGGGTAGCCAAAAACATTCAGTACTTC
TRBD2 | TRBJ2-3 | TRBV6-4 | - | CASRALAGSTDTQYF | TGTGCCAGCAGGGCCTTAGCGGGGAGCACAGATACGCAGTATTTT
- | TRBJ1-1 | TRBV2 | - | CASRSGGANTEAFF | TGTGCCAGCAGGTCAGGCGGGGCGAACACTGAAGCTTTCTTT
- | TRBJ2-4 | TRBV11-3 | - | CASSLVDIQYF | TGTGCCAGCAGCTTAGTGGACATTCAGTACTTC
- | TRBJ2-3 | TRBV10-3 | - | CATSRGGEDTQYF | TGTGCCACATCCAGGGGGGGTGAAGATACGCAGTATTTT
TRBD1 | TRBJ2-7 | TRBV5-6 | - | CASSTLQGVYEQYF | TGTGCCAGCAGCACTTTACAGGGGGTTTACGAGCAGTACTTC
- | TRBJ2-3 | TRBV7-2 | once | CASSLDWGPDTQYF | TGTGCCAGCAGCTTAGATTGGGGCCCAGATACGCAGTATTTT
- | TRBJ2-2 | TRBV2 | - | CASSAGQNTGELFF | TGTGCCAGCAGTGCCGGACAAAACACCGGGGAGCTGTTTTTT
TRBD2 | TRBJ2-1 | TRBV7-8 | - | CASSPIAGPAYNEQFF | TGTGCCAGCAGCCCAATAGCGGGGCCAGCCTACAATGAGCAGTTCTTC
- | TRBJ1-2 | TRBV6-6 | - | CASSYAGLYGYTF | TGTGCCAGCAGTTACGCAGGTCTCTATGGCTACACCTTC
- | TRBJ2-1 | TRBV27 | - | CASSSLGSYNEQFF | TGTGCCAGCAGTTCACTCGGCTCCTACAATGAGCAGTTCTTC
- | TRBJ1-2 | TRBV6-6 | - | CASSVDTNYGYTF | TGTGCCAGCAGTGTCGACACAAACTATGGCTACACCTTC
TRBD1 | TRBJ2-1 | TRBV11-2 | once | CASSLGTGVDNEQFF | TGTGCCAGCAGCTTAGGGACAGGAGTTGACAATGAGCAGTTCTTC
- | TRBJ2-7 | TRBV11-3 | - | CACSGEAYEQYF | TGTGCCTGTAGCGGCGAAGCCTACGAGCAGTACTTC
- | TRBJ1-1 | TRBV6-5 | few | CASSLIPGKAFF | TGTGCCAGCAGTTTAATCCCGGGAAAAGCTTTCTTT
TRBD2 | TRBJ2-7 | TRBV14 | - | CASSQDPGLAGGRYEQYF | TGTGCCAGCAGCCAAGACCCAGGACTAGCGGGAGGGAGATACGAGCAGTACTTC
- | TRBJ2-3 | TRBV29-1 | - | CSVEGGTTDTQYF | TGCAGCGTTGAGGGCGGCACCACAGATACGCAGTATTTT
- | TRBJ1-2 | TRBV21-1 | few | CASSIRRRIYGYTF | TGTGCCAGCAGCATAAGGCGGCGGATCTATGGCTACACCTTC
- | TRBJ1-6 | TRBV5-6 | - | CASSLAGGARPLHF | TGTGCCAGCAGCTTGGCGGGGGGGGCCAGACCCCTCCACTTT
TRBD2 | TRBJ2-1 | TRBV14 | - | CASSRLAGANEQFF | TGTGCCAGCAGCCGTCTAGCGGGAGCCAATGAGCAGTTCTTC
- | TRBJ1-2 | TRBV7-9 | - | CASSLGQGGYGYTF | TGTGCCAGCAGCTTGGGGCAGGGCGGCTATGGCTACACCTTC
- | TRBJ2-3 | TRBV18 | - | CASSPPGGPGDTQYF | TGTGCCAGCTCACCACCCGGGGGGCCGGGGGATACGCAGTATTTT
- | TRBJ2-5 | TRBV9 | - | CASSVESMSGLQETQYF | TGTGCCAGCAGCGTAGAGAGTATGAGCGGGCTTCAAGAGACCCAGTACTTC
TRBD1 | TRBJ1-2 | TRBV7-2 | once | CASSLAPQGGFGGYTF | TGTGCCAGCAGCTTAGCCCCCCAGGGGGGATTCGGCGGCTACACCTTC
TRBD1 | TRBJ1-4 | TRBV10-3 | - | CAISDRGGEKLFF | TGTGCCATCAGCGACAGGGGGGGCGAAAAACTGTTTTTT